Listed below are T cell receptor beta chains from one sample, sequenced in a study of tumor-infiltrating lymphocytes in primary liver carcinoma. TCRdb ran MiXCR on the multiplex PCR reads and lists one entry per CDR3 protein. The table includes 150,000 to 200,000 distinct CDR3 sequences, 50% to 75% detected once. The sample taken for sequencing was peripheral blood. These receptors all come from a man aged 40-55 years with primary liver carcinoma and hepatitis B virus infection. The conserved cysteine and the conserved F or W are not part of the CDR3 here. Each record gives: clone size, J gene, V gene, CDR3 protein. Clone size is not always given. Where it is, it says once, few, many or a class for expanded clones.

size: few
J: TRBJ1-5
V: TRBV6-1
CDR3: ASSEVSNQPQH

size: few
J: TRBJ2-2
V: TRBV6-1
CDR3: ASVLPGELF

size: few
J: TRBJ2-7
V: TRBV5-4
CDR3: ASSFRRAGGLGFYEQY

size: many
J: TRBJ2-3
V: TRBV11-2
CDR3: ASSFRDSRTDTQY

size: .
J: TRBJ2-7
V: TRBV11-3
CDR3: ASSLASGAPYEKY

size: .
J: TRBJ2-1
V: TRBV11-2
CDR3: AGSPRTSGTEQF

size: .
J: TRBJ1-1
V: TRBV11-2
CDR3: ASSSRSVAEAF

size: .
J: TRBJ2-7
V: TRBV10-3
CDR3: AISESPGNEQY

size: .
J: TRBJ2-2
V: TRBV5-4
CDR3: ASSRMTPNGNTGELF

size: .
J: TRBJ1-2
V: TRBV6-5
CDR3: ASSSPRSYGYT

size: .
J: TRBJ2-7
V: TRBV28
CDR3: TSNLMFCEQY

size: .
J: TRBJ1-4
V: TRBV5-4
CDR3: ASSSDRGDEKLF

size: few
J: TRBJ2-3
V: TRBV4-1
CDR3: ASSQDPGRASDTQY

size: few
J: TRBJ2-7
V: TRBV6-1
CDR3: ASSEQTSGRYEQY

size: .
J: TRBJ1-4
V: TRBV6-5
CDR3: ASSYRGGGEKLF

size: .
J: TRBJ2-6
V: TRBV6-2/TRBV6-3
CDR3: ANSLQGGGANVLT

size: many
J: TRBJ2-6
V: TRBV11-3
CDR3: ASSLTGANVLT

size: once
J: TRBJ1-1
V: TRBV11-2
CDR3: ASNYNRDTEAF

size: .
J: TRBJ1-1
V: TRBV7-9
CDR3: ATSWRSTEAL

size: .
J: TRBJ2-2
V: TRBV4-1
CDR3: TSSQESGYNTGELF

size: .
J: TRBJ2-6
V: TRBV7-8
CDR3: ASSSRITSGANVLT

size: .
J: TRBJ2-7
V: TRBV12-3/TRBV12-4
CDR3: ASSLTASGNVEQY

size: .
J: TRBJ2-4
V: TRBV29-1
CDR3: SVGVEGQAY

size: few
J: TRBJ2-7
V: TRBV6-1
CDR3: ASSIGQGYEQY

size: few
J: TRBJ2-3
V: TRBV4-1
CDR3: ASSQDWRRAKTDTQY

size: once
J: TRBJ2-6
V: TRBV12-3/TRBV12-4
CDR3: ASSLGPWGSGANVLT

size: .
J: TRBJ2-7
V: TRBV6-5
CDR3: ASKGMVSYEQY

size: .
J: TRBJ2-7
V: TRBV11-2
CDR3: ASSLIDGTYKQY

size: .
J: TRBJ2-1
V: TRBV5-6
CDR3: ASSDDWGGEQF

size: .
J: TRBJ2-1
V: TRBV10-3
CDR3: AISESGGGSGINNEQF

size: .
J: TRBJ1-1
V: TRBV6-1
CDR3: ASTDPRTEAF

size: many
J: TRBJ2-1
V: TRBV11-3
CDR3: ASSLTLGLAGGNEQF

size: few
J: TRBJ1-5
V: TRBV5-5
CDR3: ASSRGSSGQSAQPQH

size: .
J: TRBJ1-2
V: TRBV10-3
CDR3: AISESYYTAPMDGYT

size: few
J: TRBJ1-1
V: TRBV28
CDR3: ASSYGRGRRMAEAF

size: .
J: TRBJ2-1
V: TRBV29-1
CDR3: SVGLPGVNEQF

size: .
J: TRBJ2-3
V: TRBV5-1
CDR3: ASHQGPGDTQY

size: .
J: TRBJ2-1
V: TRBV4-2
CDR3: ASSQEGVGGFNEQF